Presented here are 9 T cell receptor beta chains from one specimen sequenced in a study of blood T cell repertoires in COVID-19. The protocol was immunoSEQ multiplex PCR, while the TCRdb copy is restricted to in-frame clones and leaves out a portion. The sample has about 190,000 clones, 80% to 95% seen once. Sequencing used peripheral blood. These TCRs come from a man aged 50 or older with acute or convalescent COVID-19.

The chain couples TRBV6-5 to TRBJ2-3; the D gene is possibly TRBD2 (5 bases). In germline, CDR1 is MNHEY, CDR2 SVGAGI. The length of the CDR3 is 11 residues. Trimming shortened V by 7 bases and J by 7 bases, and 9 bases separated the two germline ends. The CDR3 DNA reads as TGTGCCAGCACGGGAATGAATACGCAGTATTTT. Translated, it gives CASTGMNTQYF.

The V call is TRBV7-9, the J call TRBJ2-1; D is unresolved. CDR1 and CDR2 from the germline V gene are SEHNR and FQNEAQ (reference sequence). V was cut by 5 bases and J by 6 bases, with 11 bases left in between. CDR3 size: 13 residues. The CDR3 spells CASSEKPFNEQFF. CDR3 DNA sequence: TGTGCCAGCAGCGAGAAACCCTTCAATGAGCAGTTCTTC.

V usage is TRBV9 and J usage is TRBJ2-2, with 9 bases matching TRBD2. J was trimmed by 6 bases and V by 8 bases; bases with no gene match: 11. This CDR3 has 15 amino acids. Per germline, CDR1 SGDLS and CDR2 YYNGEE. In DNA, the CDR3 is TGTGCCAGTAGCTTGGCGGGAGGGCCGGCCGGGGAGCTGTTTTTT. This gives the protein CASSLAGGPAGELFF.

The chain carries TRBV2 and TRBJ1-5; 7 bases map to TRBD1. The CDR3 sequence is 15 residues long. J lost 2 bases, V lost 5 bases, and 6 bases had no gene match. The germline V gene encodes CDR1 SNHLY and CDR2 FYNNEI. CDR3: CASSLRGQGNQPQHF. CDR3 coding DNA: TGTGCCAGCAGTTTGAGGGGGCAGGGCAATCAGCCCCAGCATTTT.

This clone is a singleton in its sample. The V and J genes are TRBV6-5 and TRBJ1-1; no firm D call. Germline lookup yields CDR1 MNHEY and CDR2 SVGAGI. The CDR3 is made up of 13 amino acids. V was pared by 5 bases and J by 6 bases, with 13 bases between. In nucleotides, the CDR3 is TGTGCCAGCAGTCAATACAGCACCGCTGAAGCTTTCTTT. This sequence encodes CASSQYSTAEAFF.

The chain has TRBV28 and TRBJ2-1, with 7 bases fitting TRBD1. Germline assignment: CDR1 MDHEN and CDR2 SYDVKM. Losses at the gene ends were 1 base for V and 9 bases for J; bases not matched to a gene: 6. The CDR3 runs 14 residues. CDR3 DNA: TGTGCCAGCAGTTTATTACAGGGGCAGGCTGAGCAGTTCTTC. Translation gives CASSLLQGQAEQFF.

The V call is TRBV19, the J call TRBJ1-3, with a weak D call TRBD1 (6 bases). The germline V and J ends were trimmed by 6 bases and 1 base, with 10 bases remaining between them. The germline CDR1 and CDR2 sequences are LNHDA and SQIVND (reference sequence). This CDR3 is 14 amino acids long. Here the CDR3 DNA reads TGTGCCAGTAGAACAGGGTCGTCTGGAAACACCATATATTTT. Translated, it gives CASRTGSSGNTIYF.

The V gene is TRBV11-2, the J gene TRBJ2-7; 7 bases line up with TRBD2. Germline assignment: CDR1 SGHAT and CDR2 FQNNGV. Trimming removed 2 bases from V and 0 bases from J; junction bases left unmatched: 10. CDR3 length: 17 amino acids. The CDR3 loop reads CASSLRRASGASYEQYF. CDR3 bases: TGTGCCAGCAGCTTAAGGAGGGCTAGCGGAGCCTCCTACGAGCAGTACTTC.

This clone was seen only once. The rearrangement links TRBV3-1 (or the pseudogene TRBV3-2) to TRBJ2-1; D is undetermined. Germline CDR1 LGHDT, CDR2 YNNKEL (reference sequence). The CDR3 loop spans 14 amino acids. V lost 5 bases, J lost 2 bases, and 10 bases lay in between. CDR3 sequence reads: CASSKLVTYNEQFF. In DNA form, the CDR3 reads TGTGCCAGCAGCAAGTTAGTAACCTACAATGAGCAGTTCTTC.